Listed below are T cell receptor beta chains from one sample, sequenced in a study of T cell changes during pregnancy in multiple sclerosis. Sequencing used immunoSEQ multiplex PCR; TCRdb keeps in-frame clones, though not all of them. This table holds under 95,000 clones, over 85% found once. The sample was peripheral blood, taken in the second trimester of pregnancy. All receptors come from a female donor in good health, enrolled as a control in a pregnancy study. Both conserved end residues are part of each CDR3. Each record gives: CDR3 length, clone size, V gene, J gene, D gene, CDR3 protein, CDR3 DNA. A D gene is named only where the DNA matches it firmly. Clone size, where shown, is once, few, many, or a class for clones that have expanded.

17	NA	TRBV5-4	TRBJ2-4	TRBD2	CASSLERREGAKNIQYF	TGTGCCAGCAGCTTGGAGCGGCGGGAGGGGGCCAAAAACATTCAGTACTTC
18	NA	TRBV18	TRBJ1-3	NA	CASSRLANSQGSGNTIYF	TGTGCCAGCTCACGCCTCGCCAACTCCCAGGGTTCTGGAAACACCATATATTTT
13	NA	TRBV5-1	TRBJ2-7	NA	CASSLGTDYEQYF	TGCGCCAGCAGCTTGGGCACAGACTACGAGCAGTACTTC
15	NA	TRBV7-2	TRBJ2-3	NA	CASSLAASRVDTQYF	TGTGCCAGCAGCCTAGCAGCGTCCCGGGTGGATACGCAGTATTTT
16	NA	TRBV10-3	TRBJ2-5	TRBD1	CAISETGQGAGETQYF	TGTGCCATCAGTGAGACCGGACAGGGGGCGGGGGAGACCCAGTACTTC
14	NA	TRBV9	TRBJ1-2	TRBD1	CASSAAPPGGNYTF	TGTGCCAGCAGCGCCGCCCCCCCAGGGGGGAATTACACCTTC
14	NA	TRBV10-1	TRBJ2-4	NA	CASSDDDRCRIQYF	TGCGCCAGCAGTGATGACGACAGGTGCCGCATTCAGTACTTC
14	NA	TRBV7-9	TRBJ1-4	NA	CASSRDTTNEKLFF	TGTGCCAGCAGCCGGGACACAACTAATGAAAAACTGTTTTTT
15	once	TRBV7-3	TRBJ2-1	TRBD1	CASSLYTGAHNEQFF	TGTGCCAGCAGCTTATATACAGGGGCCCACAATGAGCAGTTCTTC
14	NA	TRBV29-1	TRBJ1-1	NA	CSGGVRTLNTEAFF	TGCAGCGGGGGGGTCAGGACACTGAACACTGAAGCTTTCTTT
14	NA	TRBV7-2	TRBJ1-2	NA	CASSTTDSEGGYTF	TGTGCCAGCAGCACAACGGACAGCGAGGGTGGCTACACCTTC
15	NA	TRBV15	TRBJ2-7	TRBD2	CATSRDWTGGYEQYF	TGTGCCACCAGCAGAGATTGGACGGGGGGCTACGAGCAGTACTTC
14	NA	TRBV19	TRBJ1-6	NA	CASVADRRNSPLHF	TGTGCCAGTGTGGCAGACAGGAGGAATTCACCCCTCCACTTT
14	NA	TRBV4-3	TRBJ2-2	NA	CASSRDPGSVELFF	TGCGCCAGCAGCCGCGATCCAGGGTCCGTGGAGCTGTTTTTT
19	once	TRBV11-3	TRBJ2-2	TRBD2	CASTLSTSGGRVNTGELFF	TGTGCCAGCACCCTTTCGACTAGCGGGGGGCGGGTCAACACCGGGGAGCTGTTTTTT
16	NA	TRBV7-2	TRBJ1-5	TRBD1	CASSLLTGDSNQPQHF	TGTGCCAGCAGCTTACTGACAGGGGATAGCAATCAGCCCCAGCATTTT
17	NA	TRBV5-1	TRBJ1-6	TRBD1	CASSFRGGTGQDSPLHF	TGCGCCAGCAGCTTCAGAGGCGGGACAGGGCAGGATTCACCCCTCCACTTT
15	NA	TRBV11-3	TRBJ2-3	NA	CASSPRGASTDTQYF	TGTGCCAGCAGCCCACGGGGGGCCAGCACAGATACGCAGTATTTT
14	NA	TRBV9	TRBJ2-5	NA	CASSVGGAQETQYF	TGTGCCAGCAGCGTAGGTGGGGCACAAGAGACCCAGTACTTC
16	NA	TRBV28	TRBJ2-1	TRBD2	CASSRSRGGLYNEQFF	TGTGCCAGCAGTAGATCACGGGGGGGCCTCTACAATGAGCAGTTCTTC
12	NA	TRBV27	TRBJ2-1	NA	CASSRSSNEQFF	TGTGCCAGCAGTCGTAGCTCCAATGAGCAGTTCTTC
13	NA	TRBV5-1	TRBJ1-1	NA	CASSANKNTEAFF	TGCGCCAGCAGCGCAAACAAGAACACTGAAGCTTTCTTT
13	NA	TRBV7-6	TRBJ2-7	NA	CASSLGGQYEQYF	TGTGCCAGCAGCTTAGGAGGACAGTACGAGCAGTACTTC